Sequencing of this T cell receptor beta chain was carried out in a study of T-cell memory formation after mild COVID-19. V lost 3 bases to trimming and J lost 9 bases; unmatched junction nucleotides: 8. The CDR3 runs to 16 residues. Germline assignment: CDR1 SGHKS and CDR2 YYEKEE (reference sequence). This clonotype has a count of ten or more. TCRdb re-analysed the 5' RACE reads in MiXCR, keeping a single row per CDR3 protein. The data show around 29,000 distinct CDR3 sequences, around 12% seen once. This clonotype was obtained from an adult woman who had mild COVID-19 (a few samples of this study predate the infection). Cell type and time point are not known. The rearrangement uses TRBV5-5 and TRBJ2-1; 14 nucleotides agree with TRBD2. Sequencing used PBMCs or a T cell subset sorted from them (not recorded which). The CDR3 spells CASSWAGLAGVSEQFF. The DNA of the CDR3 is TGTGCCAGCAGCTGGGCGGGACTAGCGGGAGTGAGTGAGCAGTTCTTC.